The T cell receptor beta chain described here comes from a study of blood T cell repertoires in acute mononucleosis (TCRdb year 2020). Broadly, across the study: To capture the primary response, acute-phase samples were obtained within 2 weeks of when symptoms began. The mean blood EBV load was 3.8 log10 genome copies per million B cells in acute infection and about 2.6 at convalescence. In the acute phase, YVL-BR-specific cells accounted for a mean of approximately 2.1% of blood CD8 T cells, and GLC-BM-specific cells for a mean of about 1%. What the work shows at the level of the full study, not this receptor alone: In TCR repertoire selection for BRLF1 (YVL-BR), TCRalpha CDR3 motifs had a dominant role, while TCRbeta had a minimal role. Because only a fraction of each donor's blood was analyzed, sampling error might partly account for the low clonotype overlap between the acute and convalescent samples. With only a few donors in the cohort, group averages were based on very few individuals. Persistence into convalescence was observed for only roughly 10% of unique acute clonotypes, yet most of the response was made up by these persisting clonotypes, and the remaining acute clonotypes were seemingly replaced by new diverse de novo clonotypes.

With respect to this clone: Since a far larger clone is one base different, this is likely a read error.

The time point label of this sample denotes: acute infectious mononucleosis, at clinical presentation within 2 weeks of symptom onset (visit 1). CD8 T cell responses to two immunodominant EBV epitopes, BRLF1 109 (YVL-BR) and BMLF1 280 (GLC-BM), were tracked in the study over primary infection. Primary EBV infection was indicated by a positive serum heterophile antibody test and EBV viral capsid antigen-specific IgM. Total CD8 T cells were first enriched from PBMCs by magnetic positive selection (MACS). Live CD3+ CD8+ tetramer+ cells were sorted on a FACSAria III to over 85% purity. Cell sorting used a PE-conjugated tetramer carrying the BRLF1 109-117 peptide. Directly ex vivo after tetramer sorting, the TCR repertoires of EBV epitope-specific CD8 T cells were deep-sequenced at acute infection and at convalescence. The donors were three individuals between about 18 and 29 years old who had clinical acute infectious mononucleosis along with laboratory evidence of primary EBV infection. Heparinized peripheral blood was drawn at clinical presentation with mononucleosis symptoms and again about 6 months later. Ficoll-Paque density gradient centrifugation was used to isolate PBMCs.

For TCR profiling, total RNA from at least 10,000 sorted tetramer+ CD8 T cells was reverse transcribed into cDNA. CDR3 regions were PCR-amplified with primers annealing to V and J regions, and unique molecular identifiers were added to track templates. TCRalpha and TCRbeta chains were profiled using the immunoSEQ platform, including its sequencing and error-correction standards. In the source study's methods: Clonal copy numbers were corrected for sequencing and PCR errors, and CDR3s were defined per IMGT conventions. Analysis was restricted to productive rearrangements and was performed with immunoSEQ Analyzer versions 2.0 and 3.0, and gene-pairing frequencies were further processed in Microsoft Excel. V-J pairings were visualized as Circos plots, and CDR3 motifs were found with MEME plus a custom motifSearch program. The OLGA algorithm was used to calculate the probability of generation of TCR sequences. A clonotype seen at both visits was called persistent, a clonotype seen only at the acute visit was called nonpersistent, and a clonotype seen only at convalescence was called de novo. Any amino acid clonotype used by more than one donor was defined as a public TCR. TCRdb took this table from immuneACCESS and kept in-frame rearrangements with V and J called. Such tables lack part of the clones; where checked against another copy, unresolved V genes explain under half of the gap, and the rest is unexplained. D and trimming were read from the DNA, whereas the V and J calls and clone size are those reported in that table. Here the sample has about 2,200 clones; about 31% occur a single time. 35% to 55% of the sample rests with the top ten.

The germline V gene specifies MNHEY as CDR1 and SVGAGI as CDR2. Taken from cysteine to phenylalanine, the CDR3 has 14 residues. The retained sequence is limited to the CDR3, 42 bases, with the frame set at the first base. V is pared back by 4 bases and J by 7 bases, with 14 bases lying between the germline termini. Sequenced here: EBV YVL epitope tetramer+ CD8+ T cells sorted from PBMCs, sampled during acute infectious mononucleosis. According to the study, the label for this sample's cell subset or site signals: CD8 T cells binding a tetramer with EBV BRLF1 109-117 peptide (YVL-BR). The TCR was taken from a woman under 30 with infectious mononucleosis caused by EBV. This chain joins TRBV6-5 to TRBJ2-1; D gene: possibly TRBD1, on 7 matching bases. CDR3 sequence: CASSSQGGTNEQFF. The DNA reads TGTGCCAGCAGTTCGCAGGGGGGTACGAATGAGCAGTTCTTC.